This T cell receptor beta chain was captured by sequencing in a study of shared clonotypes between healthy human individuals. Overall study results and limits: Collection of samples was limited to blood; tissue repertoires likely differ. Unshared clonotypes carried lower generation probabilities than those common to all four donors.

Remarks on this clone: Its antigen remains unknown.

CD4+ cell separation produced CD45RA+ naive and CD45RA-negative memory subsets. Using immunoSEQ multiplex PCR, the repertoire was profiled, and TCRdb retains in-frame clones only, with some absent. The sample includes about 1,500,000 clones, roughly 97% of them seen just once. CDR1 is SGHTA and CDR2 is FQGNSA in the germline V gene. V lost 3 bases and J lost 7, with 13 bases in between. The CDR3 covers 14 residues. The origin of this receptor is a young man in good health. This chain uses TRBV7-2 with TRBJ2-1, with no clear D. Sequencing was done on a sample of naive CD4+ T cells sorted from blood. Subset specified: CD45RA+ positively selected. The CDR3 here is CASSFRQAPNEQFF. The CDR3 region has the DNA TGTGCCAGCAGCTTTCGTCAGGCCCCTAATGAGCAGTTCTTC.